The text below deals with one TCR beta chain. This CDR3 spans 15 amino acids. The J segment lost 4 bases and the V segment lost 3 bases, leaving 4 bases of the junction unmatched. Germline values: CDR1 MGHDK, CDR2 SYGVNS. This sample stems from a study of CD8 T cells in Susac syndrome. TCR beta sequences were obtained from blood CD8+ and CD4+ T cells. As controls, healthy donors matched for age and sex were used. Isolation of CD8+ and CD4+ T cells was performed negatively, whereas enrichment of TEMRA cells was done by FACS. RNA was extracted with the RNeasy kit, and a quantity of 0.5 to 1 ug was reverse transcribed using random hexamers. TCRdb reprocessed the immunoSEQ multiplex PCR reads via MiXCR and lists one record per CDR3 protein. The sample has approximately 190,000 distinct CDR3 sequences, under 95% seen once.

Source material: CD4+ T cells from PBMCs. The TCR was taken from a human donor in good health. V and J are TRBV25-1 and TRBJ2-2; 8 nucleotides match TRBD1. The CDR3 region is CASSDYGQGTGELFF. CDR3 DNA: TGTGCCAGCAGTGACTACGGACAGGGCACCGGGGAGCTGTTTTTT.